The 28 T cell receptor beta chains below were found in one sample sequenced in a study of blood T cell repertoires in COVID-19 (dated by TCRdb to the early 2020s). The library came from the immunoSEQ multiplex PCR assay. TCRdb limited this immuneACCESS table to in-frame rearrangements with V and J called. A share of clones is missing; checked studies link under half to unresolved V genes, and the rest is unexplained. Present in this sample are 350,000 to 450,000 clones, about 88% of which were seen just once. The ten largest clones capture around 7.5% of the sample. Material for sequencing was peripheral blood. These receptors came from a woman aged 55-70 years with COVID-19, enrolled during active disease.

This clone was counted a single time. V is TRBV12-5 and J is TRBJ1-4, with a tentative D call TRBD1 (5 bases). The CDR3 has 15 amino acids. Trimming shortened V by 1 base and J by 5 bases, and 11 bases separated the two germline ends. CDR1 and CDR2 (germline): LGHNT, FRNRAP. The CDR3 DNA reads as TGTGCTAGTGGTTTGGGGGCGGGGCACAATGAAAAACTGTTTTTT. Translated: CASGLGAGHNEKLFF.

The V and J genes are TRBV7-2 and TRBJ2-7; 10 bases align to TRBD2. This CDR3 region has 15 residues. Trimming cost V 2 bases and J 3 bases; bases outside gene matches: 4. From germline, CDR1 is SGHTA and CDR2 FQGNSA. The CDR3 DNA reads as TGTGCCAGCAGCTTACCGCTAGCGGGGGTCTACGAGCAGTACTTC. This gives the protein CASSLPLAGVYEQYF.

The rearrangement joins TRBV6-5 to TRBJ2-5, with D hard to call. CDR3 length: 13 amino acids. V was cut by 2 bases and J by 5 bases, with 9 bases left in between. The germline V gene has CDR1 MNHEY and CDR2 SVGAGI. The CDR3 nucleotides are TGTGCCAGCAGTTACGGAGCGAGGGAGACCCAGTACTTC. This gives the protein CASSYGARETQYF.

The chain couples TRBV6-5 to TRBJ2-7; TRBD1 agrees at 8 bases. This CDR3 has 15 amino acids. The V and J ends lost 6 bases and 4 bases, in that order; junction bases with no gene match: 11. CDR1 and CDR2 (germline): MNHEY, SVGAGI. The CDR3 DNA is TGTGCCAGCAGCAACGGACAGGGCGCGCCTTACGAGCAGTACTTC. It yields the protein CASSNGQGAPYEQYF.

The gene calls are TRBV24-1 and TRBJ2-5; no clear D gene. The CDR3 loop spans 15 amino acids. Germline V gives CDR1 KGHDR, CDR2 SFDVKD. The V gene lost 5 bases and the J gene lost 5 bases, with 17 bases spanning the gap. The CDR3 is CATSGGQSGWETQYF. CDR3 coding DNA: TGTGCCACCAGTGGTGGTCAGTCAGGCTGGGAGACCCAGTACTTC.

V usage is TRBV3-1 (or the pseudogene TRBV3-2) and J usage is TRBJ1-2, with D unresolved. Germline V lookup: CDR1 LGHDT, CDR2 YNNKEL (reference sequence). The V end lost 1 base, the J end lost 4 bases, and 10 bases lay between the germline ends. The CDR3 extends over 14 amino acids. CDR3 residues: CASSQAVGSYGYTF. CDR3 nucleotide sequence: TGTGCCAGCAGCCAAGCGGTCGGGAGCTATGGCTACACCTTC.

The count of this clone is one. The CDR3 DNA follows: TGTGCCAGCAGCCCCGACAGGGCGGATGGCTACACCTTC. Translated, it gives CASSPDRADGYTF. The V call is TRBV6-6, the J call TRBJ1-2, with TRBD1 identical over 7 bases. The CDR3 sequence is 13 residues long. In germline, CDR1 is MNHNY, CDR2 SVGAGI (reference sequence). The V gene end was trimmed by 6 bases and the J gene end by 6 bases; junction bases not matched to a gene: 7.

This chain uses TRBV4-1 with TRBJ2-3; 15 bases map to TRBD2. Germline CDR1 reads MGHRA; CDR2 reads YSYEKL. Trimming took 4 bases from V and 15 from J; bases not matched to a gene: 8. The CDR3 covers 14 residues. The CDR3 loop is CASSPRTSGGAGYF. CDR3 bases: TGCGCCAGCAGCCCCAGGACTAGCGGGGGGGCAGGATATTTT.

The J gene is TRBJ2-3, the V gene TRBV25-1; D may be TRBD1 (6 bases). Looked up from germline, CDR1 is MGHDK and CDR2 is SYGVNS. Trimming removed 3 bases at V and 4 bases at J, with 8 bases between. CDR3 size: 13 residues. The CDR3 nucleotides are TGTGCCAGCAGTGACTCAGGGGCAGATACGCAGTATTTT. Protein product: CASSDSGADTQYF.

For the CDR3, the DNA is TGTGCCAGCAGCCCACTACGATTCCCCAACAATGAGCAGTTCTTC. It yields the protein CASSPLRFPNNEQFF. This chain joins TRBV7-7 and TRBJ2-1; D gene ambiguous. Trimming took off 5 bases at V and 5 bases at J, with 16 bases between the two ends. The CDR3 runs to 15 residues. The germline V gene has CDR1 SSHAT and CDR2 FNYEAQ (reference sequence).

The rearrangement links TRBV12-3 or TRBV12-4 to TRBJ2-5, with D tentatively TRBD2 (5 bases). The CDR3 is 13 residues long. With 3 bases removed from V and 3 bases from J, the gap between germline ends came to 8 bases. The CDR3 here is CASSFSSEETQYF. Written as DNA, the CDR3 is TGTGCCAGCAGTTTTAGTAGCGAAGAGACCCAGTACTTC.

This clone turned up a few times. The V call is TRBV16, the J call TRBJ1-5, with D possibly being TRBD1 (6 bases). Germline CDR1 reads KGHSY; CDR2 reads FQNENV. The germline V and J ends were trimmed by 1 base and 4 bases, with 17 bases remaining between them. The CDR3 contains 17 residues. CDR3 nucleotide sequence: TGTGCCAGCAGCCAATTGACGGGGGGGCGCGCGAATCAGCCCCAGCATTTT. Translating gives CASSQLTGGRANQPQHF.

The gene calls are TRBV3-1 (or the pseudogene TRBV3-2) and TRBJ1-2, with 7 bases aligning to TRBD1. CDR3 size: 18 residues. Germline loops: CDR1 LGHDT, CDR2 YNNKEL (reference sequence). The trim removed 1 base at V and 3 bases at J, leaving 14 bases unmatched. The CDR3 bases are TGTGCCAGCAGCCAAGTGTCGGACAGGAGGCCTTGTTACTATGGCTACACCTTC. Translation gives CASSQVSDRRPCYYGYTF.

V and J are TRBV11-2 and TRBJ2-2, with unresolved D. This CDR3 is built from 14 residues. V lost 3 bases and J 5 bases, leaving 10 bases between the germline ends. Germline loops: CDR1 SGHAT, CDR2 FQNNGV. The CDR3 DNA reads as TGTGCCAGCAGCTTCAGGCAGAGAACCGGGGAGCTGTTTTTT. Translated, it gives CASSFRQRTGELFF.

This clone was picked up a small number of times. The V call is TRBV2, the J call TRBJ2-5; TRBD1 agrees at 7 bases. Germline-derived CDR1 and CDR2 are SNHLY and FYNNEI. The CDR3 has 14 amino acids. Germline trimming cut 7 bases from V and 0 bases from J; bases unmatched to any gene: 5. The DNA of the CDR3 is TGTGCCAGCACTACCGACAGGGACCAAGAGACCCAGTACTTC. It is translated as CASTTDRDQETQYF.

The chain is built from TRBV9 and TRBJ1-3; 9 nucleotides match TRBD1. In germline, CDR1 is SGDLS, CDR2 YYNGEE. CDR3 length: 16 amino acids. The ends lost 3 bases at V and 0 bases at J; junction bases unmatched: 4. For the CDR3, the DNA is TGTGCCAGCAGCGCCGGGACAGGGAACTCTGGAAACACCATATATTTT. It translates to CASSAGTGNSGNTIYF.

The rearrangement joins TRBV11-2 to TRBJ2-1, with TRBD2 identical over 9 bases. Per the germline V gene, CDR1 is SGHAT and CDR2 is FQNNGV. With 5 bases clipped from V and 3 bases from J, the junction kept 8 bases outside the gene matches. This CDR3 spans 16 amino acids. The CDR3 is CASSPGGRGGYNEQFF. As DNA, the CDR3 is TGTGCCAGCAGCCCCGGTGGGCGGGGGGGCTACAATGAGCAGTTCTTC.

The chain uses TRBV5-6 and TRBJ1-4; D perhaps matches TRBD1 (6 bases). Germline V lookup: CDR1 SGHDT, CDR2 YYEEEE. The ends were cut back, 1 base at V and 6 bases at J, with 10 bases in the middle. The CDR3 totals 14 residues. The CDR3 DNA sequence: TGTGCCAGCAGCTTGCAGGGGAAGGATGAAAAACTGTTTTTT. Protein sequence: CASSLQGKDEKLFF.

The rearrangement joins TRBV3-1 (or the pseudogene TRBV3-2) to TRBJ2-5; TRBD2 agrees at 10 bases. The germline V gene encodes CDR1 LGHDT and CDR2 YNNKEL (reference sequence). The J segment lost 4 bases and the V segment lost 4 bases, leaving 6 bases of the junction unmatched. The CDR3 runs to 15 residues. CDR3 DNA: TGTGCCAGCAGCCGAAGCGGGGGGGCTCGAGAGACCCAGTACTTC. Translation gives CASSRSGGARETQYF.

The V and J genes are TRBV3-1 (or the pseudogene TRBV3-2) and TRBJ1-6; 7 bases are a match to TRBD1. V lost 5 bases, J lost 8 bases, and 6 bases stayed unmatched. The CDR3 spans 14 residues. The V gene's germline CDR1 is LGHDT and CDR2 YNNKEL (reference sequence). The CDR3 sequence: CASSAQGKDSPLHF. The CDR3 DNA reads as TGTGCCAGCAGCGCACAGGGGAAGGATTCACCCCTCCACTTT.

The V and J genes are TRBV10-3 and TRBJ2-5; D not certain. This CDR3 has 12 amino acids. The germline V gene has CDR1 ENHRY and CDR2 SYGVKD. Deletions cut 2 bases from V and 5 bases from J, with 6 bases between. CDR3 nucleotide sequence: TGTGCCATCAGTGAGGCGGTGGAGACCCAGTACTTC. It yields the protein CAISEAVETQYF.

The rearrangement uses TRBV30 and TRBJ1-5; 7 nucleotides line up with TRBD1. Germline V gives CDR1 GTSNPN, CDR2 SVGIG (reference sequence). V shed 5 bases, J shed 7 bases, and the junction held 8 bases outside the gene matches. This CDR3 has 13 amino acids. The CDR3 DNA reads TGTGCCTGGTCAGACAGGGCAAGGCAGCCCCAGCATTTT. It yields the protein CAWSDRARQPQHF.

V and J are TRBV5-4 and TRBJ2-1, with a possible D match to TRBD1 (6 bases). Trimming removed 1 base from V and 3 bases from J, with 11 bases in between. The germline V gene has CDR1 SGHNT and CDR2 YYREEE (reference sequence). The CDR3 covers 15 residues. The CDR3, as DNA: TGTGCCAGCAGCTTGTCCCCGACAGGCTACAATGAGCAGTTCTTC. Translation: CASSLSPTGYNEQFF.

The CDR3 DNA reads as TGTGCCAGCAGCTTAGATCTCCCGGGGGTTGGTGGAAACACCATATATTTT. Protein sequence: CASSLDLPGVGGNTIYF. The J gene is TRBJ1-3, the V gene TRBV11-2; a weak D match, TRBD1 (5 bases). V was pared by 0 bases and J by 3 bases, with 15 bases between. CDR1 is SGHAT and CDR2 is FQNNGV in the germline V gene. The CDR3 has 17 amino acids.

This clone was counted a single time. DNA of the CDR3: TGCGCCAGCAGGACAGGGGCCACAGATACGCAGTATTTT. Protein product: CASRTGATDTQYF. V and J are TRBV5-1 and TRBJ2-3, with 8 bases lining up with TRBD1. CDR1 and CDR2 from the germline V gene are SGHRS and YFSETQ. The CDR3 has 13 amino acids. V dropped 5 bases and J dropped 2; count of bases not matched to a gene: 1.

V usage is TRBV6-6 and J usage is TRBJ1-3, with a tentative D call TRBD1 (5 bases). CDR1 is MNHNY, CDR2 SVGAGI, per germline (reference sequence). V was clipped by 8 bases and J by 4 bases, with 12 bases between them. The CDR3 covers 13 residues. The DNA for the CDR3 is TGTGCCAGCCTCTCCAGGACAGGAAACACCATATATTTT. Its translation is CASLSRTGNTIYF.

The chain couples TRBV6-2 or TRBV6-3 to TRBJ2-1, with 12 bases aligning to TRBD2. The CDR3 has 17 amino acids. Germline CDR1 MNHEY, CDR2 SVGEGT. Trimming at V came to 0 bases and at J to 0 bases, leaving 0 bases not matched to a gene. The CDR3 nucleotides read TGTGCCAGCAGTTACTCACTAGCGGGGGGCTCCTACAATGAGCAGTTCTTC. The encoded protein is CASSYSLAGGSYNEQFF.

V usage is TRBV2 and J usage is TRBJ1-6; a weak D match, TRBD1 (5 bases). With 5 bases removed from V and 1 base from J, the gap between germline ends came to 9 bases. Germline V gene lookup returns CDR1 SNHLY and CDR2 FYNNEI. The CDR3 is made up of 15 amino acids. The CDR3 nucleotides read TGTGCCAGCAGTTTCGGGGGATCCTATAATTCACCCCTCCACTTT. Translation gives CASSFGGSYNSPLHF.